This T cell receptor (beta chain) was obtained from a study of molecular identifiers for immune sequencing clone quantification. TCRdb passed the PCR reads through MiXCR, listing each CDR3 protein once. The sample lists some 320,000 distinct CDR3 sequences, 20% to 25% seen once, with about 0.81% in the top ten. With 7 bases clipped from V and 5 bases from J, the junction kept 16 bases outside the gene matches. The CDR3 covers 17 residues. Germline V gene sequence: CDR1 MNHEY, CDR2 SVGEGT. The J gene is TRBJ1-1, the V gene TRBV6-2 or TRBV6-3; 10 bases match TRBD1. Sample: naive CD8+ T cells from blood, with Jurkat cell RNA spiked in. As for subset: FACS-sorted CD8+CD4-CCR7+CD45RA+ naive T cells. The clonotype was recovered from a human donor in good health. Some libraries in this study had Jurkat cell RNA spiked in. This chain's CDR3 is CASTNAKWGQGRTEAFF. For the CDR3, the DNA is TGTGCCAGCACCAACGCGAAATGGGGACAGGGGAGAACTGAAGCTTTCTTT.